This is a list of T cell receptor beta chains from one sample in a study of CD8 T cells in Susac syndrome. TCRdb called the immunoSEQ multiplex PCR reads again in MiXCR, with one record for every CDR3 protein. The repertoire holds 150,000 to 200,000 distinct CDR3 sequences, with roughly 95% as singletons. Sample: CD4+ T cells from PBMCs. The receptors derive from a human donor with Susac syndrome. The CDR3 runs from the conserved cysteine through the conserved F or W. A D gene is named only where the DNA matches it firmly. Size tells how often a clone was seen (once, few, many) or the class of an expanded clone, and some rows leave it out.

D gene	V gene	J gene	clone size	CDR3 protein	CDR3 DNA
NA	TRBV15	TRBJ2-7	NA	CATSSVQWRHEQYF	TGTGCCACCAGCAGCGTCCAATGGCGGCACGAGCAGTACTTC
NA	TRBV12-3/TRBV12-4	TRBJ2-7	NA	CASSLGHSSYEQYF	TGTGCCAGCAGTTTGGGACACAGCTCCTACGAGCAGTACTTC
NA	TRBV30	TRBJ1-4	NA	CAWSVPAYNEKLFF	TGTGCCTGGAGTGTTCCAGCGTATAATGAAAAACTGTTTTTT
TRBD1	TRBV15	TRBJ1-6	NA	CATSARTGLNSPLHF	TGTGCCACCAGCGCCAGGACAGGGCTGAATTCACCCCTCCACTTT
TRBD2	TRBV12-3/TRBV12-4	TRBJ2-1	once	CASGRRLAGGLNEQFF	TGTGCCAGCGGACGTCGGCTAGCGGGGGGGCTTAATGAGCAGTTCTTC
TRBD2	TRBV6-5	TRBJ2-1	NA	CASSYSSLAGYEQFF	TGTGCCAGCAGTTACTCGAGCCTAGCGGGCTATGAGCAGTTCTTC
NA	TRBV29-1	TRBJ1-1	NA	CSASLAGGHTEAFF	TGCAGCGCCTCCCTTGCGGGGGGCCACACTGAAGCTTTCTTT
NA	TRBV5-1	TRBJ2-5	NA	CASSLRGTGAQETQYF	TGCGCCAGCAGCCTCCGGGGGACGGGGGCACAAGAGACCCAGTACTTC
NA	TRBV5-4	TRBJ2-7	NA	CASSLERSSYEQYF	TGTGCCAGCAGCTTGGAGCGGAGCTCCTACGAGCAGTACTTC
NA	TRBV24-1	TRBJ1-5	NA	CATSDGTKPQHF	TGTGCCACCAGCGACGGTACGAAGCCCCAGCATTTT
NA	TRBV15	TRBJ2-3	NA	CATGYDRRRFESDTQYF	TGTGCCACCGGTTACGATAGGAGGAGGTTCGAGTCAGATACGCAGTATTTT
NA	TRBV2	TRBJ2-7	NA	CASSADSYEQYF	TGTGCCAGCAGTGCGGACTCCTACGAGCAGTACTTC
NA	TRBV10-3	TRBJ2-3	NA	CAISRDTYTQYF	TGTGCCATCAGCCGGGACACCTATACGCAGTATTTT
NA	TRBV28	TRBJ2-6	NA	CASSFPGANVLTF	TGTGCCAGCAGTTTTCCCGGGGCCAACGTCCTGACTTTC
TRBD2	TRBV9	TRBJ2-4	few	CASSPQLAGGPKNIQYF	TGTGCCAGCAGCCCCCAACTAGCGGGGGGTCCCAAAAACATTCAGTACTTC
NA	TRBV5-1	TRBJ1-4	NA	CASSLGPVQGGREKLFF	TGCGCCAGCAGCTTGGGACCCGTCCAGGGAGGACGGGAAAAACTGTTTTTT
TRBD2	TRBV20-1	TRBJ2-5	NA	CSARIIGTRKETQYF	TGCAGTGCTCGCATTATAGGGACTAGAAAAGAGACCCAGTACTTC
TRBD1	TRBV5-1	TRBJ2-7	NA	CASSLVQGTGTYEQYF	TGCGCCAGCAGCTTGGTCCAGGGGACAGGTACCTACGAGCAGTACTTC
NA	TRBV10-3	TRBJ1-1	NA	CAISSFGGGTEAFF	TGTGCCATCAGTTCCTTCGGGGGGGGAACTGAAGCTTTCTTT
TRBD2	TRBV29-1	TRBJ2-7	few	CSVREGPYEQYF	TGCAGCGTGCGGGAGGGCCCCTACGAGCAGTACTTC
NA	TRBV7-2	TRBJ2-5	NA	CASRARGETQYF	TGTGCCAGCAGGGCGAGGGGAGAGACCCAGTACTTC
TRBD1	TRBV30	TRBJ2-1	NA	CAWTRQGNNEQFF	TGTGCCTGGACCCGACAGGGAAACAATGAGCAGTTCTTC
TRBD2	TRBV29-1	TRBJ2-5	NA	CSVDRAAGETQYF	TGCAGCGTTGATCGGGCAGCGGGGGAGACCCAGTACTTC
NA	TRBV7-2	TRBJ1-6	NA	CASSYGPGGALHF	TGTGCCAGCAGCTACGGACCCGGCGGGGCCCTCCACTTT
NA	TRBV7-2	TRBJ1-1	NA	CASSDRNTEAFF	TGTGCCAGCAGCGACAGGAACACTGAAGCTTTCTTT
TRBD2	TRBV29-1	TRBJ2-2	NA	CSARGGASDTGELFF	TGCAGCGCACGGGGGGGCGCCTCGGACACCGGGGAGCTGTTTTTT
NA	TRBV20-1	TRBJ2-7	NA	CSARARSVYEQYF	TGCAGTGCTAGGGCTCGCTCAGTCTACGAGCAGTACTTC
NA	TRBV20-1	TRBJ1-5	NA	CSASRINQPQHF	TGCAGTGCTAGCAGGATCAATCAGCCCCAGCATTTT
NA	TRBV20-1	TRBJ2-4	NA	CSASDHIQYF	TGCAGTGCTAGTGATCACATTCAGTACTTC
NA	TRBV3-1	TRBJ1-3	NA	CASLGTRHSGNTIYF	TGTGCCAGCTTGGGAACCCGGCACTCTGGAAACACCATATATTTT
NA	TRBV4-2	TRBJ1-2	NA	CASSQESRTAF	TGTGCCAGCAGCCAAGAAAGCCGGACAGCCTTC
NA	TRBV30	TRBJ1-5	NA	CAWSAKPLQPQHF	TGTGCCTGGAGTGCGAAACCCCTACAGCCCCAGCATTTT
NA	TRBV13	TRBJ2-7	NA	CASSVPPGREQYF	TGTGCCAGCAGCGTCCCCCCCGGGCGCGAGCAGTACTTC
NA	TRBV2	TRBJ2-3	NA	CANGAASTDTQYF	TGTGCCAACGGGGCAGCTAGCACAGATACGCAGTATTTT
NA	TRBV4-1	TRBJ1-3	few	CASSQVTDSGNTIYF	TGCGCCAGCAGCCAAGTTACAGATTCCGGAAACACCATATATTTT
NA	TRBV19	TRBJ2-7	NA	CATSTGHSYEQYF	TGTGCCACCTCGACAGGACATTCCTACGAGCAGTACTTC
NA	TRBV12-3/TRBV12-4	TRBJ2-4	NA	CASSPSPTFQYF	TGTGCCAGCAGCCCCTCTCCGACCTTTCAGTACTTC
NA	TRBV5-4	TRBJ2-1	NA	CASSLVDRVEQFF	TGTGCCAGCAGCTTGGTTGATCGGGTTGAGCAGTTCTTC
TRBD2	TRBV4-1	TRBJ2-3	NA	CASSHAKRAGGIPDTQYF	TGCGCCAGCAGCCATGCCAAGAGAGCGGGAGGGATCCCAGATACGCAGTATTTT
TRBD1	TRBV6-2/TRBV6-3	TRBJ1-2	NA	CASGSRGLGGYTF	TGTGCCAGCGGGAGCAGGGGGCTCGGCGGCTACACCTTC
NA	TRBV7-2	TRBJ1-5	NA	CASSLAVSLNQPQHF	TGTGCCAGCAGCTTAGCAGTCAGCCTCAATCAGCCCCAGCATTTT
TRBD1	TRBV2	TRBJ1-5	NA	CASAGQGVIQPQHF	TGTGCCAGCGCGGGACAGGGCGTTATTCAGCCCCAGCATTTT
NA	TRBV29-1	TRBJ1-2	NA	CSVEGGAQHYGYTF	TGCAGCGTTGAAGGGGGCGCTCAGCACTATGGCTACACCTTC